Here is one T cell receptor beta chain with its context. Its specificity is unknown. The germline gene is not matched at one end of the junction; a read error may be the cause. This record belongs to a study of CD8+CD57+ T cells in acquired aplastic anemia. Across the study: On average, sorted CD4+ and CD8+ cells gave 3 to 3.5 ug of DNA. Study results and caveats: No significant difference in CD8+ Simpson's diversity was found between patients and controls.

The CDR3 totals 17 residues. Germline loops: CDR1 MNHEY, CDR2 SVGAGI. The TCR beta profiling, which covered VDJ combination and CDR3 sequence, was carried out using genomic DNA as the template. MiXCR, applied by TCRdb to the reads, yields one record per CDR3 protein. The table lists approximately 300,000 distinct CDR3 sequences, 56% of them singletons. Patients who underwent sequencing had shown CD8+CD57+ cell expansion by flow cytometry. The enrolled patients all had severe acquired aplastic anemia. This chain connects TRBV6-5 to TRBJ1-6; 8 bases fit TRBD1. The sequencing sample was made of sorted CD4+, CD8+, or CD8+CD57+ T cells (not recorded which) from PBMCs. The receptor was isolated from a human donor with aplastic anemia. CDR3 protein: CASSFNRGGIYSSPLHF. The CDR3 nucleotides are TGTGCCAGCAGTTTCAACAGGGGGGGAATCTATAGTTCACCCCTCCACTTT.